The rows below give T cell receptor beta chains drawn from one sample of a study of T cell repertoires in cytomegalovirus infection. No cognate antigen is known for these TCRs. TCRdb redid the calling of the reads with MiXCR, one entry per CDR3 protein. Here the sample spans 600,000 to 700,000 distinct CDR3 sequences, around a third being singletons. Sequencing used cultured PBMCs, obtained from culture after CMV antigen stimulation. The receptors come from a human donor in good health (CMV status not recorded). Some clones in this sample may be carry-over from other donors' samples. CDR3s include the opening cysteine and the closing phenylalanine or tryptophan. A D gene is named only where the DNA matches it firmly. Size values are once, few and many counts, or a class for expanded clones, and some rows have none.

>few|NA|TRBV11-2|TRBJ1-1
TGTGCCAGCAGCTCCCGGGAGACTGAAGCTTTCTTT
CASSSRETEAFF
>few|NA|TRBV6-6|TRBJ2-1
TGTGCCAGCAGTTACTGGTACCTCCCAGGGAATGAGCAGTTCTTC
CASSYWYLPGNEQFF
>NA|TRBD1|TRBV6-6|TRBJ1-1
TGTGCCAGCACCACGAGGGAGTCAGGGGGTTTTCCTGAAGCTTTCTTT
CASTTRESGGFPEAFF
>many|NA|TRBV7-2|TRBJ2-7
TGTGCCAGCAGCTTACCTACCTACGAGCAGTACTTC
CASSLPTYEQYF
>NA|TRBD2|TRBV6-2/TRBV6-3|TRBJ2-7
TGTGCCAGCAGTTACGAAGCGGGATTCGACGAGCAGTACTTC
CASSYEAGFDEQYF
>NA|NA|TRBV2|TRBJ2-7
TGTGCCAGCTCCTATCAGAGGGATACGGAGCAGTACTTC
CASSYQRDTEQYF
>few|NA|TRBV2|TRBJ1-2
TGTGCCAGCAGTGGGCTCCTCTATGGCTACACCTTC
CASSGLLYGYTF
>many|TRBD1|TRBV7-6|TRBJ2-7
TGTGCCAGCAGCTTTGGCCGGGACAGGGGTGACGAGCAGTACTTC
CASSFGRDRGDEQYF
>many|NA|TRBV7-8|TRBJ1-5
TGTGCCAGCAGCTTAGCAGGGAGAAGCAATCAGCCCCAGCATTTT
CASSLAGRSNQPQHF
>once|NA|TRBV18|TRBJ1-6
TGTGCCAGCTCACCATCAAGTTCGACGGCCCCCGGGCCCCTCCACTTT
CASSPSSSTAPGPLHF
>once|NA|TRBV19|TRBJ2-3
TGTGCCAGCCTACCCCCGCCAGGGTGGGCAGATACGCAGTATTTT
CASLPPPGWADTQYF
>NA|TRBD2|TRBV4-1|TRBJ2-2
TGCGCCAGCAGCCAGAACCCCCGAGAGGGACGCGGGGGGGACCCCACCGGGGAGCTGTTTTTT
CASSQNPREGRGGDPTGELFF
>NA|TRBD1|TRBV7-2|TRBJ1-6
TGTGCCAGCAGCCCCGGACAGGACTTCTCCTATAATTCACCCCTCCACTTT
CASSPGQDFSYNSPLHF
>NA|NA|TRBV7-3|TRBJ1-4
TGTGCAGTACTGGGAAATGGTGAAAAACTGTTTTTT
CAVLGNGEKLFF
>few|NA|TRBV7-6|TRBJ2-3
TGTGCCAGCAGTCAAGGGGGTCTCTACCTCACAGATACGCAGTATTTT
CASSQGGLYLTDTQYF
>NA|NA|TRBV12-3/TRBV12-4|TRBJ2-7
TGTGCCAGCAGTTTCGCAGCCCCCTACGAGCAGTACTTC
CASSFAAPYEQYF
>many|TRBD1|TRBV7-2|TRBJ1-1
TGTGCCAGCAGCACCAGGGGACAGGGGGCAAGCACTGAAGCTTTCTTT
CASSTRGQGASTEAFF
>NA|NA|TRBV11-2|TRBJ2-3
TGTGCCAGCAGCTTCGGGGGCATATTGTGGGATACGCAGTATTTT
CASSFGGILWDTQYF
>NA|NA|TRBV7-2|TRBJ2-7
TGTGCCAGCAGCTTAGTACCCCAAATTCGCGCTACCAGGAGCTACGAGCAGTACTTC
CASSLVPQIRATRSYEQYF
>once|TRBD2|TRBV15|TRBJ2-1
TGTGCCACCAGCAGAGATTTAGCGGGGGACAATGAGCAGTTCTTC
CATSRDLAGDNEQFF
>many|TRBD2|TRBV7-2|TRBJ2-3
TGTGCCAGCAGCTTAATGACGGGGGGTAGCACAGATACGCAGTATTTT
CASSLMTGGSTDTQYF
>NA|NA|TRBV20-1|TRBJ2-7
TGCAGTGCTAGAAGGCGCACGGGGGCCTACGAGCAGTACTTC
CSARRRTGAYEQYF
>few|TRBD1|TRBV12-5|TRBJ1-1
TGTGCTAGTGGTAGTGACAGGGGTACCACTGAAGCTTTCTTT
CASGSDRGTTEAFF
>few|TRBD1|TRBV5-4|TRBJ1-4
TGTGCCAGCAGCTCAGGACAGGGAGCAACTAATGAAAAACTGTTTTTT
CASSSGQGATNEKLFF
>few|NA|TRBV11-2|TRBJ1-1
TGTGCCAGCAGCTCTCCAAGGAGGAACACTGAAGCTTTCTTT
CASSSPRRNTEAFF
>few|TRBD1|TRBV6-2/TRBV6-3|TRBJ1-1
TGTGCCAGCAGTCAGGACAGGCTAACTGAAGCTTTCTTT
CASSQDRLTEAFF
>few|TRBD1|TRBV7-9|TRBJ2-6
TGTGCCAGCAGCTTATTCGGGACAGAATACTCTGGGGCCAACGTCCTGACTTTC
CASSLFGTEYSGANVLTF
>NA|TRBD1|TRBV15|TRBJ1-4
TGTGCCACCAGCGATCGGCCCTTACAGGGGGCGGGTGAAAAACTGTTTTTT
CATSDRPLQGAGEKLFF
>many|NA|TRBV7-8|TRBJ1-2
TGTGCCAGCAGCTTAGAAGGAATACTCCTCAACTATGGCTACACCTTC
CASSLEGILLNYGYTF
>once|NA|TRBV4-1|TRBJ1-1
TGCGCCAGCAGCCAACTCCCCTCCCCCCCTGGTACTGAAGCTTTCTTT
CASSQLPSPPGTEAFF
>few|NA|TRBV12-3/TRBV12-4|TRBJ2-2
TGTGCCACCTCGCGACAGACGAACACCGGGGAGCTGTTTTTT
CATSRQTNTGELFF